The T cell receptor (beta chain) described here comes from a study of cytomegalovirus exposure and HLA in healthy donors. The PCR contained 60 Vbeta and 13 Jbeta primers. Using immunoSEQ multiplex PCR, the repertoire was profiled, and TCRdb retains in-frame clones only, with some absent. This sample yields approximately 180,000 clones, of which approximately 84% are seen a single time; 0.2% to 0.3% belongs to the top ten. In germline, CDR1 is SGHVS, CDR2 FNYEAQ. Losses at the gene ends were 2 bases for V and 0 bases for J; bases not matched to a gene: 10. The CDR3 sequence is 18 residues long. Points from the study as a whole: Later work found most CMV-associated TCR beta chains apparently HLA-restricted. As a later analysis showed, several of the most significant clusters appeared to be linked to common viral pathogens. The study had only CMV serostatus as immune exposure information.

Of note for this clone: What it recognizes is unknown.

The V and J genes are TRBV7-6 and TRBJ2-3; 8 bases map to TRBD2. The sequenced sample was PBMCs. The sequence was collected from a girl in the first two years of life in good health and CMV-seronegative. The CDR3 reads CASSLFSTSGGSTDTQYF. The CDR3 coding sequence is TGTGCCAGCAGCTTATTCTCCACTAGCGGAGGGAGCACAGATACGCAGTATTTT.